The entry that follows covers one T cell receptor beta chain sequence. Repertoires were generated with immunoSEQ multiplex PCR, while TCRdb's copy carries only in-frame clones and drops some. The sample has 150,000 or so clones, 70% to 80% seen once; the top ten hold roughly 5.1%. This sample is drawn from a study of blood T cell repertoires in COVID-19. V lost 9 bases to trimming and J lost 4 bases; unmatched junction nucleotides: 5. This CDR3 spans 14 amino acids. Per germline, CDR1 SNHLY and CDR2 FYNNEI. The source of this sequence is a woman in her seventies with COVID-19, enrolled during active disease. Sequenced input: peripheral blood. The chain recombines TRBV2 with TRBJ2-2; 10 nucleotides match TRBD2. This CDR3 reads CARTSGAVTGELFF. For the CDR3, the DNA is TGTGCCAGAACTAGCGGGGCGGTCACCGGGGAGCTGTTTTTT.